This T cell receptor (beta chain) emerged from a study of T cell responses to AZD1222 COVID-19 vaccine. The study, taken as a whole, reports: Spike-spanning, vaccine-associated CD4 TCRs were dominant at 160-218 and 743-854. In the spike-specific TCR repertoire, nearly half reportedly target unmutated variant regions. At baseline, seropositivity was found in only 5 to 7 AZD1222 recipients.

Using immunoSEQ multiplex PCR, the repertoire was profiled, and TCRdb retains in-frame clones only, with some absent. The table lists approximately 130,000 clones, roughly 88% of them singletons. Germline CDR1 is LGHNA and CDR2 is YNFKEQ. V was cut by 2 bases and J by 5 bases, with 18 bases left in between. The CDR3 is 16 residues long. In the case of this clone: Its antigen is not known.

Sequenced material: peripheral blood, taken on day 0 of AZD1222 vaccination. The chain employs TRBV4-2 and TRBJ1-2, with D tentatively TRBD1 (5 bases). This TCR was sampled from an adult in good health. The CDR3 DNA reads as TGTGCCAGCAGCCAAACTCTGCGGGGGGGTGAATATGGCTACACCTTC. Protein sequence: CASSQTLRGGEYGYTF.